In its sample, the clone carrying this T cell receptor (beta chain) was seen many times. Its antigen is unknown. This entry comes from a study of response to subunit inactivated influenza vaccine. Study-level points and caveats: Seasonal influenza vaccination, on each occasion, was suggested by the authors to recruit few new T cells.

TCRdb ran MiXCR on the RT-PCR reads and lists one entry per CDR3 protein. There are 800,000 or so distinct CDR3 sequences in the sample; around 20% occur only once, and roughly a tenth lies in the top ten. Between the trimmed V and J ends, which lost 8 bases and 2 bases, there was a span of 5 bases. The CDR3 sequence is 11 residues long. The germline gives CDR1 SGHTA, CDR2 FQGNSA. This receptor was identified in a man aged 45-60 years who received an inactivated influenza vaccine. This chain connects TRBV7-2 to TRBJ2-3; no clear D gene. Source: PBMCs from blood, taken 5 days after vaccination. The CDR3 coding sequence is TGTGCCAGCGGTTTCACAGATACGCAGTATTTT. This codes for CASGFTDTQYF.